This T cell receptor (beta chain) was recorded in a study of identical twins. Comments on this clonotype: The target antigen is unknown.

Regarding the study as a whole: Zero-insertion results could be subject to partial confounding by invariant MAIT and iNKT cells.

With 8 bases removed from V and 3 bases from J, the gap between germline ends came to 10 bases. This CDR3 has 12 residues. The germline V gene has CDR1 GTSNPN and CDR2 SVGIG (reference sequence). TCRdb reprocessed the 5' RACE reads via MiXCR and lists one record per CDR3 protein. Of approximately 700,000 distinct CDR3 sequences detected, less than 7% appear once; the ten largest clones hold 1.5% to 2%. This rearrangement joins TRBV30 to TRBJ2-2, with D perhaps matching TRBD2 (5 bases). Sequenced input: naive T cells sorted from blood. The clonotype was recovered from a man aged 18 to 29 in good health. The CDR3 DNA follows: TGTGCCCGTATGGGAGACACCGGGGAGCTGTTTTTT. Protein product: CARMGDTGELFF.